Listed here are 23 T cell receptor beta chains from one sample, sequenced in a study of shared clonotypes between healthy human individuals. The data were produced by immunoSEQ multiplex PCR, yet TCRdb's version contains in-frame clones alone and is incomplete. This sample has under 2,000,000 clones, with roughly 94% found just once. Terminally differentiated effector memory CD45RA+ cells were excluded from the naive CD8 cells, which were CD45RO-negative and positively selected for CCR7. What was sequenced was naive CD8+ T cells sorted from blood. The origin of the receptors is a man aged 18 to 29 in good health.

Details on this clone: At the DNA level, this CDR3 is encoded by other sequences in the same sample as well. The chain joins TRBV4-1 to TRBJ2-7; D not resolved. Germline loops: CDR1 MGHRA, CDR2 YSYEKL. This CDR3 has 13 amino acids. Trimming left V 3 bases short and J 0 bases short, with 6 bases between. CDR3 sequence (DNA): TGCGCCAGCAGCCACTCGGACTCCTACGAGCAGTACTTC. Encoded protein: CASSHSDSYEQYF.

Turning to this clone: The sample contains more than one DNA sequence encoding this CDR3. The V call is TRBV25-1, the J call TRBJ1-1, with D perhaps TRBD1 (5 bases). The germline gives CDR1 MGHDK, CDR2 SYGVNS. Trimming left V 3 bases short and J 6 bases short, with 17 bases between. There are 15 residues in the CDR3. The CDR3 is CASSDQGVGSAEAFF. The CDR3 nucleotides are TGTGCCAGCAGTGATCAGGGAGTAGGCTCCGCTGAAGCTTTCTTT. The full variable domain, completed using reference TRBV25-1 and TRBJ1-1, is EADIYQTPRYLVIGTGKKITLECSQTMGHDKMYWYQQDPGMELHLIHYSYGVNSTEKGDLSSESTVSRIRTEHFPLTLESARPSHTSQYLCASSDQGVGSAEAFFGQGTRLTVV.

V and J are TRBV11-2 and TRBJ2-7; weak D call: TRBD2 (6 bases). This CDR3 region has 15 residues. Germline CDR1 and CDR2: SGHAT and FQNNGV. With 4 bases removed from V and 6 bases from J, the gap between germline ends came to 19 bases. The CDR3 sequence: CASSSLLGEVAEQYF. In DNA form, the CDR3 reads TGTGCCAGCAGCTCCCTACTTGGGGAGGTCGCCGAGCAGTACTTC.

The CDR3 is CAISEGGVFEKLFF. Here the CDR3 DNA reads TGTGCCATCAGTGAGGGAGGGGTGTTCGAAAAACTGTTTTTT. The V call is TRBV10-3, the J call TRBJ1-4, with D possibly TRBD1 on 5 matching bases. The CDR3 has 14 residues. V shed 2 bases and J shed 8 bases, with 12 bases lying between them. Germline CDR1 and CDR2: ENHRY and SYGVKD.

This clone was observed a few times. Other nucleotide sequences from this sample produce the same CDR3. The rearrangement joins TRBV5-5 to TRBJ2-7, with 7 bases matching TRBD1. J was trimmed by 0 bases and V by 0 bases; bases with no gene match: 3. The CDR3 totals 15 residues. Germline V CDR1 and CDR2: SGHKS, YYEKEE (reference sequence). The chain's CDR3 is CASSLGQGRSYEQYF. The DNA of the CDR3 is TGTGCCAGCAGCTTGGGACAGGGCCGCTCCTACGAGCAGTACTTC.

Details on this clone: The same CDR3 is also encoded by other DNA sequences in this sample. The CDR3: CASSLGLSSYEQYF. The CDR3 nucleotides read TGTGCCAGCAGCTTAGGACTATCATCCTACGAGCAGTACTTC. The chain couples TRBV11-2 to TRBJ2-7; maybe TRBD2 (5 bases). The V gene's germline CDR1 is SGHAT and CDR2 FQNNGV. Trimming removed 1 base from V and 1 base from J, with 8 bases in between. The CDR3 is made up of 14 amino acids.

The chain has TRBV7-8 and TRBJ2-7, with a weak D call TRBD2 (7 bases). Germline V gene lookup returns CDR1 SGHVS and CDR2 FQNEAQ. Trimming shortened V by 4 bases and J by 3 bases, and 13 bases separated the two germline ends. CDR3 size: 14 residues. In DNA, the CDR3 is TGTGCCAGCAGCTCAGGGGAGCGGGGCTACGAGCAGTACTTC. It translates to CASSSGERGYEQYF. The full variable domain, its missing parts supplied by reference TRBV7-8 and TRBJ2-7, is GAGVSQSPRYKVAKRGQDVALRCDPISGHVSLFWYQQALGQGPEFLTYFQNEAQLDKSGLPSDRFFAERPEGSVSTLKIQRTQQEDSAVYLCASSSGERGYEQYFGPGTRLTVT.

This chain uses TRBV2 with TRBJ1-2; D may be TRBD1 (5 bases). Germline V gives CDR1 SNHLY, CDR2 FYNNEI. The CDR3 is made up of 16 amino acids. Trimming removed 1 base from V and 4 bases from J, with 16 bases in between. This CDR3 is CASSEGDLSLSYGYTF. DNA for the CDR3: TGTGCCAGCAGTGAAGGGGACCTCAGCCTATCCTATGGCTACACCTTC.

This sequence joins TRBV7-9 and TRBJ2-1; D gene uncertain. This CDR3 comprises 15 residues. Germline loops: CDR1 SEHNR, CDR2 FQNEAQ (reference sequence). V was cut by 2 bases and J by 6 bases, with 14 bases left in between. The CDR3 DNA sequence: TGTGCCAGCAGCTTACCCTCGAGACTCAGCAATGAGCAGTTCTTC. Its protein product is CASSLPSRLSNEQFF.

The chain couples TRBV6-6 to TRBJ2-7; D uncertain. The CDR3 is made up of 13 amino acids. V lost 5 bases, J lost 6 bases, and 14 bases lay in between. The germline gives CDR1 MNHNY, CDR2 SVGAGI (reference sequence). DNA of the CDR3: TGTGCCAGCAGTCACCTAATGAGTTCCGAGCAGTACTTC. This codes for CASSHLMSSEQYF.

As regards this clone: This same CDR3 is encoded by further DNA sequences in the sample. V and J are TRBV19 and TRBJ1-1, with D possibly matching TRBD1 (5 bases). Germline-derived CDR1 and CDR2 are LNHDA and SQIVND (reference sequence). CDR3 length equals 13 residues. Trimming pared 5 bases from V and 4 bases from J, leaving 11 bases between. The DNA of the CDR3 is TGTGCCAGTAGTCTAACGGGGGGCACTGAAGCTTTCTTT. This sequence encodes CASSLTGGTEAFF.

The chain uses TRBV5-4 and TRBJ2-3; no firm D call. Germline V lookup: CDR1 SGHNT, CDR2 YYREEE (reference sequence). V lost 0 bases and J 4 bases, leaving 3 bases between the germline ends. The CDR3 is made up of 12 amino acids. The CDR3 loop reads CASSLAADTQYF. The CDR3 DNA is TGTGCCAGCAGCTTGGCGGCAGATACGCAGTATTTT.

This chain joins TRBV11-2 and TRBJ2-7; TRBD2 agrees at 10 bases. Germline lookup yields CDR1 SGHAT and CDR2 FQNNGV. CDR3 length equals 13 residues. The trim removed 3 bases at V and 4 bases at J, leaving 0 bases unmatched. CDR3 coding DNA: TGTGCCAGCAGCTTTAGCGGGAGGTACGAGCAGTACTTC. Amino acid sequence: CASSFSGRYEQYF.

This chain links TRBV25-1 with TRBJ2-7; D remains unclear. Germline CDR1 reads MGHDK; CDR2 reads SYGVNS. Between the trimmed V and J ends, which lost 4 bases and 2 bases, there was a span of 9 bases. This CDR3 is 13 amino acids long. Here the CDR3 DNA reads TGTGCCAGCAGTGTAGTAGGCGCCTACGAGCAGTACTTC. As protein: CASSVVGAYEQYF.

The V gene is TRBV5-6, the J gene TRBJ1-2; maybe TRBD1 (6 bases). The germline V gene encodes CDR1 SGHDT and CDR2 YYEEEE. Trimming pared 5 bases from V and 4 bases from J, leaving 15 bases between. The CDR3 sequence is 14 residues long. The CDR3: CASRSQGAFYGYTF. Here the CDR3 DNA reads TGTGCCAGCAGATCACAGGGCGCCTTCTATGGCTACACCTTC.

The chain combines TRBV6-5 with TRBJ2-7; 9 positions agree with TRBD1. The CDR3 has 15 residues. CDR1 MNHEY and CDR2 SVGAGI come from the germline V gene. V was pared by 6 bases and J by 2 bases, with 8 bases of the junction left unmatched. The CDR3 sequence is CASSQGTGSAYEQYF. The CDR3 DNA reads as TGTGCCAGCAGCCAGGGGACAGGGAGCGCCTACGAGCAGTACTTC.

The chain uses TRBV27 and TRBJ1-5; D gene uncertain. The CDR3 has 13 residues. Germline V lookup: CDR1 MNHEY, CDR2 SMNVEV (reference sequence). V lost 2 bases and J 5 bases, leaving 7 bases between the germline ends. The CDR3, as DNA: TGTGCCAGCAGTTTAGACCTCGATCAGCCCCAGCATTTT. This gives the protein CASSLDLDQPQHF.

The chain has TRBV9 and TRBJ1-5; possible D gene TRBD1, 5 bases. The CDR3 is 15 residues long. Trimming pared 0 bases from V and 6 bases from J, leaving 13 bases between. In germline, CDR1 is SGDLS, CDR2 YYNGEE. The CDR3: CASSVGGSGIQPQHF. The CDR3 DNA is TGTGCCAGCAGCGTAGGAGGGTCAGGGATTCAGCCCCAGCATTTT.

This clone came up once. The V call is TRBV2, the J call TRBJ1-5; D uncertain. Per germline, CDR1 SNHLY and CDR2 FYNNEI. Trimming took off 4 bases at V and 0 bases at J, with 7 bases between the two ends. The CDR3 sequence is 14 residues long. The CDR3 protein is CASSGADSNQPQHF. The CDR3, as DNA: TGTGCCAGCAGTGGGGCAGATAGCAATCAGCCCCAGCATTTT.

This chain's CDR3 is CASSYVGTDTQYF. The CDR3 DNA follows: TGTGCCAGCAGTTACGTGGGCACAGATACGCAGTATTTT. The rearrangement uses TRBV6-6 and TRBJ2-3; D is unclear. CDR1 is MNHNY, CDR2 SVGAGI, per germline (reference sequence). The CDR3 length is 13 residues. The V and J ends lost 2 bases and 1 base respectively, with 4 bases between them.

This clone has only one observation. This rearrangement joins TRBV5-1 to TRBJ2-5, with TRBD1 matching 8 bases. The germline CDR1 and CDR2 sequences are SGHRS and YFSETQ. The CDR3 loop spans 15 amino acids. J gave up 2 bases and V 0 bases, and 3 bases lay outside the gene matches. CDR3 DNA: TGCGCCAGCAGCTTGGGACAGGGGTTACAAGAGACCCAGTACTTC. Amino acid sequence: CASSLGQGLQETQYF.

V and J are TRBV27 and TRBJ2-2; 9 bases fit TRBD1. J gave up 0 bases and V 3 bases, and 8 bases lay outside the gene matches. CDR1 is MNHEY, CDR2 SMNVEV, per germline (reference sequence). CDR3 length: 18 amino acids. CDR3 in amino acids: CASSFFPGQGTNTGELFF. The DNA for the CDR3 is TGTGCCAGCAGTTTTTTTCCGGGACAGGGTACGAACACCGGGGAGCTGTTTTTT.

The chain links TRBV19 to TRBJ1-1, with 8 bases matching TRBD1. Germline trimming cut 5 bases from V and 8 bases from J; bases unmatched to any gene: 7. The CDR3 totals 13 residues. CDR1 is LNHDA and CDR2 is SQIVND in the germline V gene (reference sequence). The CDR3 DNA reads as TGTGCCAGTAGTTTCGGACAGGGAGTGGAAGCTTTCTTT. Its protein product is CASSFGQGVEAFF. Full variable domain (remainder filled in from reference TRBV19 and TRBJ1-1): DGGITQSPKYLFRKEGQNVTLSCEQNLNHDAMYWYRQDPGQGLRLIYYSQIVNDFQKGDIAEGYSVSREKKESFPLTVTSAQKNPTAFYLCASSFGQGVEAFFGQGTRLTVV.